Shown below are 25 T cell receptor beta chains from a single sample sequenced in a study of blood T cell repertoires in COVID-19. Generated by immunoSEQ multiplex PCR, the TCRdb table keeps only in-frame clones and is missing some. The repertoire holds about 210,000 clones, with less than 85% as singletons. The sequencing sample was made of peripheral blood. The receptors come from an elderly woman with COVID-19, enrolled during active disease.

The chain combines TRBV6-5 with TRBJ1-2, with a tentative D call TRBD1 (5 bases). Trimming shortened V by 7 bases and J by 12 bases, and 24 bases separated the two germline ends. The CDR3 covers 14 residues. CDR1 and CDR2 (germline): MNHEY, SVGAGI. As DNA, the CDR3 is TGTGCCAGCACCGAGGGAGGGGCGAACATTATCGACACCTTC. It is translated as CASTEGGANIIDTF.

V is TRBV6-5 and J is TRBJ1-6, with a possible D match to TRBD1 (6 bases). Trimming removed 7 bases from V and 15 bases from J, with 22 bases in between. This CDR3 spans 14 amino acids. Germline assignment: CDR1 MNHEY and CDR2 SVGAGI. The CDR3 bases are TGTGCCAGCACCCAGGGGTCTCTATTCACTGTCCTCCACTTT. Amino acid sequence: CASTQGSLFTVLHF.

The V and J genes are TRBV2 and TRBJ1-6; the match to TRBD1 covers 7 bases. With 5 bases clipped from V and 10 bases from J, the junction kept 5 bases outside the gene matches. Germline values: CDR1 SNHLY, CDR2 FYNNEI. The CDR3 consists of 13 residues. CDR3 in amino acids: CASSRTGESPLHF. As DNA, the CDR3 is TGTGCCAGCAGTAGGACAGGCGAGTCACCCCTCCACTTT.

The chain couples TRBV24-1 to TRBJ1-5; D call uncertain. The germline V gene has CDR1 KGHDR and CDR2 SFDVKD. The CDR3 spans 12 residues. V was clipped by 2 bases and J by 6 bases, with 4 bases between them. This chain's CDR3 is CATSDSGQPQHF. CDR3 DNA: TGTGCCACCAGTGATTCGGGTCAGCCCCAGCATTTT.

The genes are TRBV20-1 and TRBJ1-2; D gene uncertain. Trimming took 4 bases from V and 6 from J, leaving 9 bases between them. The CDR3 has 11 amino acids. Germline V gene sequence: CDR1 DFQATT, CDR2 SNEGSKA (reference sequence). CDR3 amino acids: CSATDGNGYTF. CDR3 coding DNA: TGCAGTGCTACAGACGGGAATGGCTACACCTTC.

The chain employs TRBV5-1 and TRBJ2-1; 8 bases line up with TRBD1. Looked up from germline, CDR1 is SGHRS and CDR2 is YFSETQ. After removal of 2 bases from V and 1 base from J, the junction contained 2 bases not matched to a gene. CDR3 size: 15 residues. The CDR3 DNA follows: TGCGCCAGCAGCTTAGGACAGGGATCCTACAATGAGCAGTTCTTC. Amino acid sequence: CASSLGQGSYNEQFF.

The chain combines TRBV28 with TRBJ2-7; 7 bases line up with TRBD1. Trimming took 8 bases from V and 0 from J; bases not matched to a gene: 4. The CDR3 has 13 amino acids. CDR1 and CDR2 (germline): MDHEN, SYDVKM. The CDR3 DNA reads as TGTGCCAGCGTGACAGGGATCTCCTACGAGCAGTACTTC. This sequence encodes CASVTGISYEQYF. The whole variable domain, filled in from reference TRBV28 and TRBJ2-7, reads DVKVTQSSRYLVKRTGEKVFLECVQDMDHENMFWYRQDPGLGLRLIYFSYDVKMKEKGDIPEGYSVSREKKERFSLILESASTNQTSMYLCASVTGISYEQYFGPGTRLTVT.

V gene TRBV6-6 combines with J gene TRBJ1-1; tentative D call: TRBD1 (6 bases). The germline V and J ends were trimmed by 2 bases and 4 bases, with 14 bases remaining between them. Germline CDR1 is MNHNY and CDR2 is SVGAGI (reference sequence). This CDR3 comprises 15 residues. CDR3 nucleotide sequence: TGTGCCAGCAGTTACATCGGGGGGGCCGGCACTGAAGCTTTCTTT. Amino acids: CASSYIGGAGTEAFF.

V is TRBV18 and J is TRBJ1-1; D is unclear. The CDR3 contains 14 residues. Germline CDR1 and CDR2: KGHSH and LQKENI. The V gene lost 3 bases and the J gene lost 8 bases, with 16 bases spanning the gap. The CDR3: CASSPSSLREEAFF. The CDR3 coding sequence is TGTGCCAGCTCACCGTCAAGCCTACGGGAAGAAGCTTTCTTT.

The V and J genes are TRBV3-1 (or the pseudogene TRBV3-2) and TRBJ2-1; 9 bases are a match to TRBD2. The germline V gene encodes CDR1 LGHDT and CDR2 YNNKEL (reference sequence). This CDR3 has 14 amino acids. V lost 4 bases, J lost 5 bases, and 3 bases stayed unmatched. CDR3 DNA sequence: TGTGCCAGCAGCCTGACTAGCGGTAACAATGAGCAGTTCTTC. Its translation is CASSLTSGNNEQFF.

In DNA form, the CDR3 reads TGTGCCAGCAGCCCCCTCTATGGCTACACCTTC. Residues: CASSPLYGYTF. The chain uses TRBV5-4 and TRBJ1-2; D is undetermined. Trimming left V 4 bases short and J 4 bases short, with 5 bases between. The CDR3 is made up of 11 amino acids. CDR1 and CDR2 (germline): SGHNT, YYREEE (reference sequence).

The genes are TRBV7-3 and TRBJ2-1; maybe TRBD2 (6 bases). V was shortened by 2 bases and J by 10 bases, with 15 bases between the two germline ends. CDR1 and CDR2 (germline): SGHTA, FQGTGA. This CDR3 contains 14 residues. CDR3 sequence (DNA): TGTGCCAGCAGCTTATGGGGCGGAGGGGAGGAGCAGTTCTTC. Translating gives CASSLWGGGEEQFF.

The chain couples TRBV29-1 to TRBJ1-2, with D possibly being TRBD1 (6 bases). The CDR3 has 13 residues. The germline V gene encodes CDR1 SQVTM and CDR2 ANQGSEA. Trimming removed 7 bases from V and 4 bases from J, with 16 bases in between. The CDR3 sequence: CSAPLQGPYGYTF. The DNA of the CDR3 is TGCAGCGCTCCGCTCCAGGGGCCCTATGGCTACACCTTC.

The chain is built from TRBV15 and TRBJ2-7; TRBD1 aligns across 7 bases. The CDR3 consists of 13 residues. V shed 5 bases, J shed 1 base, and the junction held 2 bases outside the gene matches. Germline V gene lookup returns CDR1 LNHNV and CDR2 YYDKDF (reference sequence). CDR3 DNA: TGTGCCACCAGCCCGGACAGGTCCTACGAGCAGTACTTC. This gives the protein CATSPDRSYEQYF.

This chain joins TRBV2 and TRBJ2-2; perhaps TRBD1 as D (6 bases). CDR1 is SNHLY and CDR2 is FYNNEI in the germline V gene. CDR3 length: 17 residues. V was pared by 6 bases and J by 4 bases, with 21 bases between. CDR3 sequence (DNA): TGTGCCAGCAGATCAGCCCAAAGCCGGACAGCCACCGGGGAGCTGTTTTTT. It codes for CASRSAQSRTATGELFF. Full variable domain (rest looked up from reference TRBV2 and TRBJ2-2): EPEVTQTPSHQVTQMGQEVILRCVPISNHLYFYWYRQILGQKVEFLVSFYNNEISEKSEIFDDQFSVERPDGSNFTLKIRSTKLEDSAMYFCASRSAQSRTATGELFFGEGSRLTVL.

This chain uses TRBV7-9 with TRBJ2-7, with 9 bases identical to TRBD2. The CDR3 is made up of 15 amino acids. CDR1 and CDR2 (germline): SEHNR, FQNEAQ (reference sequence). V lost 4 bases, J lost 12 bases, and 16 bases stayed unmatched. The CDR3 is CASSSSAAGGWHLYF. DNA for the CDR3: TGTGCCAGCAGCTCGTCCGCAGCGGGAGGATGGCATTTGTACTTC.

V is TRBV5-1 and J is TRBJ1-2; the D is unclear. The germline V gene encodes CDR1 SGHRS and CDR2 YFSETQ. This CDR3 comprises 14 residues. The V end was cut by 0 bases, the J end by 8 bases, with 14 bases between. The CDR3 loop reads CASSLDDGKWGYTF. The CDR3 bases are TGCGCCAGCAGCTTGGATGACGGGAAATGGGGCTACACCTTC.

The chain uses TRBV5-1 and TRBJ2-7; the match to TRBD1 covers 10 bases. The CDR3 sequence is 15 residues long. Germline V gives CDR1 SGHRS, CDR2 YFSETQ. V shed 4 bases, J shed 5 bases, and the junction held 9 bases outside the gene matches. The CDR3 here is CASSTTGQGYDEQYF. The DNA for the CDR3 is TGCGCCAGCAGCACTACGGGACAGGGGTACGACGAGCAGTACTTC. The full variable domain, its missing parts supplied by reference TRBV5-1 and TRBJ2-7, is KAGVTQTPRYLIKTRGQQVTLSCSPISGHRSVSWYQQTPGQGLQFLFEYFSETQRNKGNFPGRFSGRQFSNSRSEMNVSTLELGDSALYLCASSTTGQGYDEQYFGPGTRLTVT.

J is TRBJ1-2 and V is TRBV12-5, with a possible D match to TRBD1 (5 bases). Deletions cut 7 bases from V and 6 bases from J, with 9 bases between. Germline V gene data show CDR1 as LGHNT and CDR2 as FRNRAP. The CDR3 runs to 11 residues. CDR3 protein: CASAGGNGYTF. CDR3 nucleotide sequence: TGTGCTAGTGCTGGGGGGAATGGCTACACCTTC.

The chain links TRBV18 to TRBJ2-3, with 10 bases fitting TRBD2. Germline CDR1 KGHSH, CDR2 LQKENI. CDR3 length equals 18 residues. J was trimmed by 0 bases and V by 2 bases; bases with no gene match: 8. CDR3: CASSPRASGGLSTDTQYF. The CDR3 DNA reads TGTGCCAGCTCACCAAGGGCTAGCGGGGGCCTTAGCACAGATACGCAGTATTTT.

V usage is TRBV28 and J usage is TRBJ1-6; no clear D. Trimming took off 6 bases at V and 3 bases at J, with 6 bases between the two ends. There are 13 residues in the CDR3. Germline CDR1 reads MDHEN; CDR2 reads SYDVKM. The CDR3, as DNA: TGTGCCAGCAGGCCAGACTATAATTCACCCCTCCACTTT. Its protein is CASRPDYNSPLHF.

J is TRBJ2-7 and V is TRBV28; 9 positions agree with TRBD1. The germline V gene encodes CDR1 MDHEN and CDR2 SYDVKM. Germline trimming cut 6 bases from V and 5 bases from J; bases unmatched to any gene: 11. The CDR3 is 15 amino acids. CDR3 nucleotide sequence: TGTGCCAGCAGACGACAGGGGGGGACGAGAAACGAGCAGTACTTC. Amino acid sequence: CASRRQGGTRNEQYF.

The rearrangement uses TRBV11-2 and TRBJ2-3; TRBD2 agrees at 11 bases. The germline V gene encodes CDR1 SGHAT and CDR2 FQNNGV. This CDR3 has 19 amino acids. J gave up 2 bases and V 1 base, and 11 bases lay outside the gene matches. CDR3 sequence (DNA): TGTGCCAGCAGCTTAGCTAGCGGGGGGACCTCACTCTACACAGATACGCAGTATTTT. Its protein is CASSLASGGTSLYTDTQYF.

As concerns this clone: The sample holds other DNA sequences that translate to the same CDR3. The rearrangement uses TRBV28 and TRBJ1-2; D unresolved. The CDR3 covers 13 residues. The V gene lost 2 bases and the J gene lost 2 bases, with 6 bases spanning the gap. Germline CDR1 reads MDHEN; CDR2 reads SYDVKM. The CDR3 DNA follows: TGTGCCAGCAGTTTAGGCCAGAACTATGGCTACACCTTC. Translating gives CASSLGQNYGYTF.

This chain joins TRBV6-1 and TRBJ2-7, with unresolved D. The CDR3 extends over 16 amino acids. Trimming removed 3 bases at V and 4 bases at J, with 19 bases between. Germline V lookup: CDR1 MNHNS, CDR2 SASEGT. Here the CDR3 DNA reads TGTGCCAGCAGTGAGTTCGGTCAGCGATTTGGGTACGAGCAGTACTTC. Translating gives CASSEFGQRFGYEQYF.